The 21 T cell receptor beta chains presented below share a single source sample, sequenced in a study of response to subunit inactivated influenza vaccine. TCRdb redid the calling of the RT-PCR reads with MiXCR, one entry per CDR3 protein. Of 750,000 to 850,000 distinct CDR3 sequences in the sample, less than 20% were seen once. The sequencing here drew on PBMCs from blood, taken around 5 days after vaccination. The receptors shown here come from a man aged 50-60 years who received an inactivated influenza vaccine.

DNA for the CDR3: TGTGCCAGCAAACCGGGACAGAACTCCTACGAGCAGTACTTC. Residues: CASKPGQNSYEQYF. The V call is TRBV12-3 or TRBV12-4, the J call TRBJ2-7, with 7 bases that match TRBD1. This CDR3 has 14 amino acids. Trimming removed 7 bases from V and 0 bases from J; junction bases left unmatched: 6.

This clonotype was recorded a few times. CDR3 DNA sequence: TGTGCCAGCACCCCGGCCCCAAGTGAACTGTTTTTT. Its translation: CASTPAPSELFF. V and J are TRBV7-9 and TRBJ1-4; no clear D gene. CDR1 SEHNR and CDR2 FQNEAQ come from the germline V gene (reference sequence). The CDR3 runs to 12 residues. V was cut by 7 bases and J by 12 bases, with 15 bases left in between.

J is TRBJ2-5 and V is TRBV5-1; D remains unclear. There are 14 residues in the CDR3. V was shortened by 2 bases and J by 5 bases, with 13 bases between the two germline ends. Germline V gene data show CDR1 as SGHRS and CDR2 as YFSETQ. CDR3 amino acids: CASSLYWSRETQYF. The CDR3 DNA reads TGCGCCAGCAGCTTATATTGGAGCCGGGAGACCCAGTACTTC.

V is TRBV6-1 and J is TRBJ2-7; D is unclear. Trimming left V 6 bases short and J 0 bases short, with 12 bases between. This CDR3 has 14 amino acids. Germline CDR1 and CDR2: MNHNS and SASEGT. CDR3 amino acids: CASSHGPTSYEQYF. Here the CDR3 DNA reads TGTGCCAGCAGCCACGGGCCCACCTCCTACGAGCAGTACTTC.

The table lists this clonotype with a few counts. The CDR3 sequence: CASSYGRGGAHEQFF. CDR3 nucleotides: TGTGCCAGCAGCTACGGTCGCGGGGGGGCACATGAGCAGTTCTTC. The rearrangement joins TRBV7-9 to TRBJ2-1; 9 nucleotides agree with TRBD2. J was trimmed by 8 bases and V by 4 bases; bases with no gene match: 9. Germline V gene sequence: CDR1 SEHNR, CDR2 FQNEAQ (reference sequence). CDR3 size: 15 residues.

The chain has TRBV4-2 and TRBJ2-5; no firm D call. V was cut by 1 base and J by 2 bases, with 8 bases left in between. CDR3 size: 14 residues. In germline, CDR1 is LGHNA, CDR2 YNFKEQ. CDR3 in DNA: TGTGCCAGCAGCCAAGTTAGGGAACAAGAGACCCAGTACTTC. Translated, it gives CASSQVREQETQYF.

The chain uses TRBV15 and TRBJ2-1, with 12 bases fitting TRBD2. V gave up 0 bases and J gave up 5 bases; unmatched junction bases: 5. The CDR3 sequence is 17 residues long. The germline gives CDR1 LNHNV, CDR2 YYDKDF (reference sequence). The CDR3 protein is CATSRERLAGVDNEQFF. DNA of the CDR3: TGTGCCACCAGCAGAGAACGACTAGCGGGAGTGGACAATGAGCAGTTCTTC.

The table lists this clonotype with a few counts. The V gene is TRBV6-5, the J gene TRBJ2-7, with 7 bases lining up with TRBD1. The junction had 13 bases not matched to a gene; V was cut back by 1 base and J by 4 bases. Germline V gene data show CDR1 as MNHEY and CDR2 as SVGAGI. The CDR3 length is 17 residues. The CDR3 region is CASSYLGGDWVPYEQYF. In nucleotides, the CDR3 is TGTGCCAGCAGTTACTTAGGGGGCGACTGGGTACCGTACGAGCAGTACTTC.

The chain carries TRBV20-1 and TRBJ2-1; D possibly corresponds to TRBD1 (7 bases). V gave up 3 bases and J gave up 1 base, with 16 bases separating them. This CDR3 is built from 16 residues. CDR1 and CDR2 (germline): DFQATT, SNEGSKA (reference sequence). The CDR3 DNA reads as TGCAGTGCTAGTGGCAGGGGGGCCGGTTCCTACAATGAGCAGTTCTTC. Its protein product is CSASGRGAGSYNEQFF.

This chain connects TRBV12-3 or TRBV12-4 to TRBJ2-1; D may be TRBD2 (7 bases). CDR3 size: 12 residues. This chain's CDR3 is CAAGAAYNEQFF. The CDR3 DNA sequence: TGTGCGGCGGGGGCAGCCTACAATGAGCAGTTCTTC.

V and J are TRBV6-2 or TRBV6-3 and TRBJ1-1; weak D call: TRBD1 (5 bases). The CDR3 consists of 13 residues. Germline values: CDR1 MNHEY, CDR2 SVGEGT. V was trimmed by 2 bases and J by 4 bases, leaving 8 bases between them. The CDR3 region is CASSYTTGTEAFF. CDR3 sequence (DNA): TGTGCCAGCAGTTACACAACAGGCACTGAAGCTTTCTTT.

This rearrangement joins TRBV7-8 to TRBJ2-1, with D tentatively TRBD1 (6 bases). Germline-derived CDR1 and CDR2 are SGHVS and FQNEAQ. V was pared by 5 bases and J by 14 bases, with 22 bases between. The CDR3 has 14 amino acids. CDR3 sequence: CASSARRVGGVEFF. CDR3 sequence (DNA): TGTGCCAGCAGCGCTAGGAGAGTAGGGGGAGTAGAGTTCTTC. Using reference TRBV7-8 and TRBJ2-1 for the parts outside the CDR3, the full variable domain is GAGVSQSPRYKVAKRGQDVALRCDPISGHVSLFWYQQALGQGPEFLTYFQNEAQLDKSGLPSDRFFAERPEGSVSTLKIQRTQQEDSAVYLCASSARRVGGVEFFGPGTRLTVL.

This clonotype was picked up many times. The J gene is TRBJ1-1, the V gene TRBV7-2; D may be TRBD1 (6 bases). V dropped 1 base and J dropped 8 bases, with 8 bases sitting between them. The CDR3 loop spans 12 amino acids. The germline V gene has CDR1 SGHTA and CDR2 FQGNSA. The CDR3 here is CASSLETGEAFF. The CDR3 bases are TGTGCCAGCAGCTTAGAGACAGGAGAAGCTTTCTTT.

The rearrangement uses TRBV20-1 and TRBJ2-1; 7 nucleotides agree with TRBD2. The V segment lost 0 bases and the J segment 9 bases; nucleotides outside the gene matches: 5. This CDR3 spans 13 amino acids. CDR1 DFQATT and CDR2 SNEGSKA come from the germline V gene (reference sequence). The CDR3 loop reads CSARDAGRSEQFF. The CDR3 bases are TGCAGTGCTAGAGATGCCGGGAGGAGTGAGCAGTTCTTC.

V and J are TRBV6-1 and TRBJ2-7; 13 bases agree with TRBD2. V shed 6 bases, J shed 2 bases, and the junction held 7 bases outside the gene matches. Germline CDR1 is MNHNS and CDR2 is SASEGT. The length of the CDR3 is 16 residues. The CDR3 region is CASRPTSGRGAYEQYF. For the CDR3, the DNA is TGTGCCAGCAGACCTACTAGCGGGAGGGGGGCCTACGAGCAGTACTTC.

This clonotype was recorded a few times. V and J are TRBV7-2 and TRBJ1-4, with a tentative D call TRBD1 (5 bases). Trimming shortened V by 5 bases and J by 5 bases, and 18 bases separated the two germline ends. The CDR3 length is 16 residues. Germline V gene sequence: CDR1 SGHTA, CDR2 FQGNSA. DNA for the CDR3: TGTGCCAGCAGCATACCCCGAGCGGGACGGAATGAAAAACTGTTTTTT. Encoded protein: CASSIPRAGRNEKLFF.

The V and J genes are TRBV12-3 or TRBV12-4 and TRBJ2-3; D remains unclear. This CDR3 spans 12 amino acids. V was clipped by 5 bases and J by 10 bases, with 13 bases between them. The CDR3: CASSPTIPAQYF. CDR3 DNA: TGTGCCAGCAGTCCCACTATACCGGCGCAGTATTTT.

The rearrangement joins TRBV4-3 to TRBJ2-1; 8 bases fit TRBD2. Germline CDR1 LGHNA, CDR2 YSLEER. The junction had 17 bases not matched to a gene; V was cut back by 4 bases and J by 0 bases. The CDR3 consists of 20 residues. CDR3 DNA sequence: TGCGCCAGCAGCCTCACCCATTGGGTTAGCGGGAAAAGCTCCTACAATGAGCAGTTCTTC. It yields the protein CASSLTHWVSGKSSYNEQFF.

This clonotype turned up a few times. V and J are TRBV6-5 and TRBJ2-7; tentative D call: TRBD1 (6 bases). The germline gives CDR1 MNHEY, CDR2 SVGAGI. This CDR3 has 11 amino acids. Between the trimmed V and J ends, which lost 5 bases and 7 bases, there was a span of 9 bases. Here the CDR3 DNA reads TGTGCCAGCAGTACAGGGAGAGAGCAGTACTTC. This encodes CASSTGREQYF.

V usage is TRBV5-1 and J usage is TRBJ1-5, with D tentatively TRBD1 (5 bases). V dropped 0 bases and J dropped 5 bases, with 9 bases sitting between them. This CDR3 spans 14 amino acids. Germline CDR1 reads SGHRS; CDR2 reads YFSETQ. This chain's CDR3 is CASSLGGADQPQHF. For the CDR3, the DNA is TGCGCCAGCAGCTTGGGAGGGGCGGATCAGCCCCAGCATTTT.

The rearrangement joins TRBV5-5 to TRBJ2-7; the D is unclear. The CDR3 sequence is 15 residues long. The germline CDR1 and CDR2 sequences are SGHKS and YYEKEE (reference sequence). Trimming cost V 3 bases and J 0 bases, with 13 bases left between them. The CDR3 loop is CASSSGPVGSYEQYF. The CDR3 DNA sequence: TGTGCCAGCAGCTCCGGGCCCGTGGGCTCCTACGAGCAGTACTTC.